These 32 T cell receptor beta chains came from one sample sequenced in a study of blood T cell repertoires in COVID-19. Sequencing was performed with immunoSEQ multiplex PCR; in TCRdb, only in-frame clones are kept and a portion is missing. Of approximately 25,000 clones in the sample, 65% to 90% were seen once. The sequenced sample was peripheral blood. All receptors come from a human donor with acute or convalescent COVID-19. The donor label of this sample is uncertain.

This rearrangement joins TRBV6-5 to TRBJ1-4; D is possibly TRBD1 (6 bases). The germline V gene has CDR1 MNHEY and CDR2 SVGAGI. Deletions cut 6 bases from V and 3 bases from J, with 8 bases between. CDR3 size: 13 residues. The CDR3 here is CASRRTANEKLFF. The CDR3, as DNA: TGTGCCAGCAGAAGGACAGCTAATGAAAAACTGTTTTTT.

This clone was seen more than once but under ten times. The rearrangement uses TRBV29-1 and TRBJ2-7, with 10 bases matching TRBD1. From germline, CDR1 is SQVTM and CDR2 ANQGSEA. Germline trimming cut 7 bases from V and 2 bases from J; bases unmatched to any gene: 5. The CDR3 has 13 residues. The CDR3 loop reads CSAGTGAAYEQYF. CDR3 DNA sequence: TGCAGCGCCGGGACAGGGGCGGCCTACGAGCAGTACTTC.

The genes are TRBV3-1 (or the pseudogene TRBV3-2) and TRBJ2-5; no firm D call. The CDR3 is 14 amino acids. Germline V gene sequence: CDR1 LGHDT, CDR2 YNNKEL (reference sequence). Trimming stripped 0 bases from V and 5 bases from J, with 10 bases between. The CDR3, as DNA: TGTGCCAGCAGCCAAGATCAAGCGTCGGAGACCCAGTACTTC. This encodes CASSQDQASETQYF.

CDR3: CASSRDRGWQPQHF. The CDR3 nucleotides are TGTGCCAGCAGTCGGGACAGGGGATGGCAGCCCCAGCATTTT. This chain connects TRBV6-2 or TRBV6-3 to TRBJ1-5, with 10 bases aligning to TRBD1. Germline CDR1 reads MNHEY; CDR2 reads SVGEGT. Trimming took 5 bases from V and 7 from J; bases not matched to a gene: 5. The CDR3 length is 14 residues.

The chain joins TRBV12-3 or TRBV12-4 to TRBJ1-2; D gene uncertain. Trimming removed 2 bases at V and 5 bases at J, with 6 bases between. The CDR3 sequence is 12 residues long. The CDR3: CASSLRGYGYTF. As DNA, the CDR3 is TGTGCCAGCAGTTTACGAGGGTATGGCTACACCTTC.

CDR3 amino acids: CATSRDLPTSGNNEQFF. In nucleotides, the CDR3 is TGTGCCACCAGCAGAGATCTGCCGACTAGCGGAAACAATGAGCAGTTCTTC. This chain connects TRBV15 to TRBJ2-1; 9 nucleotides match TRBD2. The V gene end was trimmed by 0 bases and the J gene end by 5 bases; junction bases not matched to a gene: 8. Germline lookup yields CDR1 LNHNV and CDR2 YYDKDF (reference sequence). CDR3 length equals 17 residues.

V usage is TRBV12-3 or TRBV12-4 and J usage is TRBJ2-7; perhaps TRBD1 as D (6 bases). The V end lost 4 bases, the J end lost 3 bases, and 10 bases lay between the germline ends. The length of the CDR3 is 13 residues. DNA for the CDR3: TGTGCCAGCAGTTCCGGACAGCACTACGAGCAGTACTTC. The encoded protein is CASSSGQHYEQYF.

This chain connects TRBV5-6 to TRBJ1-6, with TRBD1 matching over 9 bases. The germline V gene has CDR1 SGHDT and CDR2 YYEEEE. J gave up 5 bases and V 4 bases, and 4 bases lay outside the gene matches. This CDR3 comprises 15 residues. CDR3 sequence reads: CASSGGDRDNSPLHF. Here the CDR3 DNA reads TGTGCCAGCAGCGGCGGGGACAGGGATAATTCACCCCTCCACTTT.

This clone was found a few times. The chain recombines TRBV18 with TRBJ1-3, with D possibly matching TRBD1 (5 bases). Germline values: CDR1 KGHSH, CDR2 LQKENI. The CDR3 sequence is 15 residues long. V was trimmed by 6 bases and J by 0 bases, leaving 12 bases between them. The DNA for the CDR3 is TGTGCCAGCTCTTCGGACACCTTCTCTGGAAACACCATATATTTT. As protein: CASSSDTFSGNTIYF.

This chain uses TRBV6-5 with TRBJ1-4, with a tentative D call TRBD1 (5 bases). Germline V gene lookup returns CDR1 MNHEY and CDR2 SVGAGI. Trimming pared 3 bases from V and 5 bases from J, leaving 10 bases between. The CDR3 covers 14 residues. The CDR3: CASSYLGGNEKLFF. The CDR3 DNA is TGTGCCAGCAGTTATCTGGGGGGGAATGAAAAACTGTTTTTT.

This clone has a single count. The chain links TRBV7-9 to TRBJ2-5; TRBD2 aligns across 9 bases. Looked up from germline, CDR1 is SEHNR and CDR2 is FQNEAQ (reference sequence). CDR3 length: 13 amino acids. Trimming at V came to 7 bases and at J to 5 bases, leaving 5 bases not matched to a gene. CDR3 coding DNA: TGTGCCAGCAAGGCGGGGGGGCTGGAGACCCAGTACTTC. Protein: CASKAGGLETQYF.

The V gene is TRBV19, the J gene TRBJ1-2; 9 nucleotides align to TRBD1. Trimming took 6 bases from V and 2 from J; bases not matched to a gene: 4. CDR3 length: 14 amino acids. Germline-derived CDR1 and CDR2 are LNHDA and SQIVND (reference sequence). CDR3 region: CASSPTGGNYGYTF. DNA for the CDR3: TGTGCCAGTAGCCCCACAGGGGGCAACTATGGCTACACCTTC.

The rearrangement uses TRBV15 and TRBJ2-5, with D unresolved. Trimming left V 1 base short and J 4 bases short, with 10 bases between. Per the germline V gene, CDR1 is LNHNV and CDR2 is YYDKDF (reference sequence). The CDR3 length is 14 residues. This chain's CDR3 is CATSRVSVLETQYF. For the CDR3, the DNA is TGTGCCACCAGCAGAGTATCCGTCCTAGAGACCCAGTACTTC.

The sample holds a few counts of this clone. The CDR3 region has the DNA TGTGCCAGCAGCGCAGACAGGGCTAAGACCCAGTACTTC. It specifies CASSADRAKTQYF. The V call is TRBV6-2 or TRBV6-3, the J call TRBJ2-5; 7 positions match TRBD1. The CDR3 spans 13 residues. Unmatched junction bases numbered 7, after V lost 6 bases and J lost 6 bases. The V gene's germline CDR1 is MNHEY and CDR2 SVGEGT.

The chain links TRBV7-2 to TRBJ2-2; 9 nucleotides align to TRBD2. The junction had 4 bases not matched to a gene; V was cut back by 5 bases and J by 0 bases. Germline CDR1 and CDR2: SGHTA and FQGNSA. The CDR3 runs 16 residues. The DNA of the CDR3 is TGTGCCAGCAGCGGTAGCGGGGGCGCGAACACCGGGGAGCTGTTTTTT. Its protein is CASSGSGGANTGELFF.

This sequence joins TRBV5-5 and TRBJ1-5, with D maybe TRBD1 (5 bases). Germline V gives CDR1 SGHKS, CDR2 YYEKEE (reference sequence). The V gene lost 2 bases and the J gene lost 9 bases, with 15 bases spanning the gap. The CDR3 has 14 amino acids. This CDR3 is CASSLDSGLTPQHF. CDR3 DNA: TGTGCCAGCAGCTTAGACTCAGGGCTTACGCCCCAGCATTTT.

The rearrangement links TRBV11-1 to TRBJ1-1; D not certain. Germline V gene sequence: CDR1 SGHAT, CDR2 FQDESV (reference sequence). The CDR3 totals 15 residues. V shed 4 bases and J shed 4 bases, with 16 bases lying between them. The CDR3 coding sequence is TGTGCCAGCAGCTCTGGACTCCCATCGGGCACTGAAGCTTTCTTT. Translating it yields CASSSGLPSGTEAFF.

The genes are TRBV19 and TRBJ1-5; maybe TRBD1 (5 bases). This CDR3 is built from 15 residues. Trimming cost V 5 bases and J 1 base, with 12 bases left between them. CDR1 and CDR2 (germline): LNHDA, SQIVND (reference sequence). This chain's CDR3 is CASSFDSGSNQPQHF. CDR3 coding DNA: TGTGCCAGTAGTTTCGATTCAGGGAGCAATCAGCCCCAGCATTTT.

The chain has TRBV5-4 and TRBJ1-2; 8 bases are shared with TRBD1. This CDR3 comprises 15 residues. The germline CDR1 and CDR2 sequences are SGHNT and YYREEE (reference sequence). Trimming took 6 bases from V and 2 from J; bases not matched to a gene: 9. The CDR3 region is CASTLGTGGNYGYTF. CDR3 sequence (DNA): TGTGCCAGCACCTTAGGTACAGGGGGAAACTATGGCTACACCTTC.

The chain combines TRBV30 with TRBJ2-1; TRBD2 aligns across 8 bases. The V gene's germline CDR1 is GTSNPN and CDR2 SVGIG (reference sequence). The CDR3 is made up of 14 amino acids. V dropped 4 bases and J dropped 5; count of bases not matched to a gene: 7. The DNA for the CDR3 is TGTGCCTGGACCCGCGGGGGGCTTAACAATGAGCAGTTCTTC. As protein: CAWTRGGLNNEQFF.

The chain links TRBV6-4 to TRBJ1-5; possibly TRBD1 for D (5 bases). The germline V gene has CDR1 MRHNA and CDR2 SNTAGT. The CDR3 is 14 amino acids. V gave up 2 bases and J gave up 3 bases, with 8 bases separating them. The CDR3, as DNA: TGTGCCAGCAGTGACGGGGGGGACAATCAGCCCCAGCATTTT. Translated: CASSDGGDNQPQHF.

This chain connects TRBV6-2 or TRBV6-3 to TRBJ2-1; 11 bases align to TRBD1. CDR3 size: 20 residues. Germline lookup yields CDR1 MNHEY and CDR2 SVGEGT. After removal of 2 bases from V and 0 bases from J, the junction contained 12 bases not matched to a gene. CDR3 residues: CASSYTADRGHRGSYNEQFF. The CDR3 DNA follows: TGTGCCAGCAGTTACACGGCGGACAGGGGGCATCGAGGCTCCTACAATGAGCAGTTCTTC.

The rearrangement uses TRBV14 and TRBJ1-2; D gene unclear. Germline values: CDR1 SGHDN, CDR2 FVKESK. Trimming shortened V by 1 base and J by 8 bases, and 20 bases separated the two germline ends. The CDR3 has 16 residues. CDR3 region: CASSQARTNTGRGYTF. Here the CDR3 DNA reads TGTGCCAGCAGCCAAGCGAGAACTAACACTGGTAGGGGCTACACCTTC.

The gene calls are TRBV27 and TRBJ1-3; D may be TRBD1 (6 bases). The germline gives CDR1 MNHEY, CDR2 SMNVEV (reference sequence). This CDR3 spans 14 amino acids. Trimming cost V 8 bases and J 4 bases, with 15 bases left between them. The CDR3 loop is CASGLWGQGNTIYF. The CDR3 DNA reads TGTGCCAGCGGACTGTGGGGGCAAGGAAACACCATATATTTT.

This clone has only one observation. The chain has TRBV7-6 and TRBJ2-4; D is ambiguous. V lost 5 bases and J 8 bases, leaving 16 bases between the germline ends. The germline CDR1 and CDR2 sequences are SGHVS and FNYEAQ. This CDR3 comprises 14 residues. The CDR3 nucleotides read TGTGCCAGCAGCCCTGGTTTAGGCGAGGACATTCAGTACTTC. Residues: CASSPGLGEDIQYF.

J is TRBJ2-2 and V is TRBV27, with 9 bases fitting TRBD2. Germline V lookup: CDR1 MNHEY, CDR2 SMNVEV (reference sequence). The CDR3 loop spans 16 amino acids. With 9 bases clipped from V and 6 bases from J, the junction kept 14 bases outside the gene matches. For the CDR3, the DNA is TGTGCCAGTCTCGGTCTAGCGGGGCGCCGGGCCGGGGAGCTGTTTTTT. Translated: CASLGLAGRRAGELFF.

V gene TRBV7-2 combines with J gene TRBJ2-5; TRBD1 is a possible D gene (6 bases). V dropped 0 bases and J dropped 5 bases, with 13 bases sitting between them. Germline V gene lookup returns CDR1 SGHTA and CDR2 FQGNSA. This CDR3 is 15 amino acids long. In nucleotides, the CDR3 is TGTGCCAGCAGCTTAGCGCGAGGGACATGGGAGACCCAGTACTTC. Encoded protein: CASSLARGTWETQYF.

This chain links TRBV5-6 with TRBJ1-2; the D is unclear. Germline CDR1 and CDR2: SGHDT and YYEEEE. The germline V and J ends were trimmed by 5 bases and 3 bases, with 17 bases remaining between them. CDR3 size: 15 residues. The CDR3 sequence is CASSQSREGDYGYTF. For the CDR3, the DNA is TGTGCCAGCAGTCAGTCCCGGGAGGGCGACTATGGCTACACCTTC.

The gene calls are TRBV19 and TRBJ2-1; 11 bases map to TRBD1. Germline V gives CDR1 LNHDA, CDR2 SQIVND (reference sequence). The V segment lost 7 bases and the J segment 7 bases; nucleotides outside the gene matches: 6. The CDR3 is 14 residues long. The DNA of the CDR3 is TGTGCCAGTACCCGGACAGGGGGCAGAAATGAGCAGTTCTTC. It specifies CASTRTGGRNEQFF.

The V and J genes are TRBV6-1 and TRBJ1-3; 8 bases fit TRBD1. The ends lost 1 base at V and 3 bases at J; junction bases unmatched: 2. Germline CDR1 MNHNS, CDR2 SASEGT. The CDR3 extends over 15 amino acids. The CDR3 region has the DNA TGTGCCAGCAGTGAAGAGGGGACAGGTGGAAACACCATATATTTT. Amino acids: CASSEEGTGGNTIYF.

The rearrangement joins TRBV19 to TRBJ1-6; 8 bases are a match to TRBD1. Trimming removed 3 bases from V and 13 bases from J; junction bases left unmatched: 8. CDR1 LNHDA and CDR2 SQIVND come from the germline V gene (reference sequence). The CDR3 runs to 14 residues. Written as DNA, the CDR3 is TGTGCCAGTAGTATTGGGGACAGGCTTACTCCCCTCCACTTT. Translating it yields CASSIGDRLTPLHF.

The CDR3, as DNA: TGCGCCAGCAGTCAATCATCGAGGGGGCCATGTCCCCTCTCTGGAAACACCATATATTTT. The encoded protein is CASSQSSRGPCPLSGNTIYF. This chain connects TRBV23-1 to TRBJ1-3; 7 bases map to TRBD1. TRBV23-1 counts as an open reading frame of uncertain function. The CDR3 has 20 residues. V lost 0 bases and J lost 0; bases outside the gene matches: 14.